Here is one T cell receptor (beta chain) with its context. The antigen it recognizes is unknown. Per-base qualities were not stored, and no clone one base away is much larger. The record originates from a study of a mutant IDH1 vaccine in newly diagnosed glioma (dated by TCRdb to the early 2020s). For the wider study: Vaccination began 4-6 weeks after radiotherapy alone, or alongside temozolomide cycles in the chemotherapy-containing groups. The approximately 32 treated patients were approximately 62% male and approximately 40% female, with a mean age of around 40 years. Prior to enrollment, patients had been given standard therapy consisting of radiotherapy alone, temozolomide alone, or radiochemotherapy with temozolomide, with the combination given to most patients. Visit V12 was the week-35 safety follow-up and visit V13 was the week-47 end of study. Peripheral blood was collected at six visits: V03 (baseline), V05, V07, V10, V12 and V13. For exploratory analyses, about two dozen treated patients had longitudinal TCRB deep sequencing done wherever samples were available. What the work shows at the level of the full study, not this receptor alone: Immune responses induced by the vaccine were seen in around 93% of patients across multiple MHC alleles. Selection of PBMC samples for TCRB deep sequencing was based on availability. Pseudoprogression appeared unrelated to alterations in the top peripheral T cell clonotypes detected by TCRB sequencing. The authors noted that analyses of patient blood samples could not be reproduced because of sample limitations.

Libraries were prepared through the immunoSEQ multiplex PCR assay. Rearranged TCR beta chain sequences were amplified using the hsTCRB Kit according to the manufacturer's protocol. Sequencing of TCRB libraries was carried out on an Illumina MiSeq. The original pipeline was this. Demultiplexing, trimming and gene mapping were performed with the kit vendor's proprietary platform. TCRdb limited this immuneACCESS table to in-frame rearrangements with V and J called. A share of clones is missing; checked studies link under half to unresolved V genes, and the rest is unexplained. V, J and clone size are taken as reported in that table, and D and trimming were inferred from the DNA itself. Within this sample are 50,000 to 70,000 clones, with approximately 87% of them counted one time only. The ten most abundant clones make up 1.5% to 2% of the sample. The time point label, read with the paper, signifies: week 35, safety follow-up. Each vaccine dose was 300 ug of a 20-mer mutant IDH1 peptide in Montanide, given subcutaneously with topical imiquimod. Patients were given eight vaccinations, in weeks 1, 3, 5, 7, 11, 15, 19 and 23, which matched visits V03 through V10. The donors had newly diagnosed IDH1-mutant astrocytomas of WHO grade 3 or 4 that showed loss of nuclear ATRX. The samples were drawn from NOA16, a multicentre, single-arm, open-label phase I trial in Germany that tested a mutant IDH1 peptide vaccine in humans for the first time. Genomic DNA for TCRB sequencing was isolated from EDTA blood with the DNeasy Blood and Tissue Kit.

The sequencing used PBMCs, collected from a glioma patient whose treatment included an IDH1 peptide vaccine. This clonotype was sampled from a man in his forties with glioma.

The CDR3 sequence is CASSLGMGPGDEQFF. The sequence in DNA is TGTGCCAGCAGTTTGGGCATGGGACCAGGTGATGAGCAGTTCTTC. This sequence uses TRBV27 and TRBJ2-1; the D element might be TRBD1 or TRBD2, as each aligns at 5 bases. The CDR3 goes from the cysteine to the phenylalanine over 15 residues. Of all the DNA, just the CDR3 is kept, 45 bases in frame from base 1. CDR1 and CDR2 were assigned from the germline V gene (reference sequence) as MNHEY and SMNVEV. V is clipped by 3 bases and J by 8 bases, and the sequence between their germline boundaries is 17 bases long.